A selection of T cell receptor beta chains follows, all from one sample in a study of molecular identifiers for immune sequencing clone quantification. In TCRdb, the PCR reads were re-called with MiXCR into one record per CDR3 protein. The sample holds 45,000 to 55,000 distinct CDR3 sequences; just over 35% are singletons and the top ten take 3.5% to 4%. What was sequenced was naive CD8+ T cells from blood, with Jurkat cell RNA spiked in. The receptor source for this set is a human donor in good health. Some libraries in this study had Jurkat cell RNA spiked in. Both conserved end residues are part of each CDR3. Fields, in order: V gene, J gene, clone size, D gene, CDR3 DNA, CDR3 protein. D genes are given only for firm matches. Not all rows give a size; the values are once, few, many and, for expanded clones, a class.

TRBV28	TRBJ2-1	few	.	TGTGCCAGCAGTTTGGAGGGGAGAGGGGACAATGAGCAGTTCTTC	CASSLEGRGDNEQFF
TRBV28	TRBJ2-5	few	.	TGTGCCAGCAGCCGGTTTGACAGCCAAGAGACCCAGTACTTC	CASSRFDSQETQYF
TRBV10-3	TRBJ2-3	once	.	TGTGCCTTCAATAACAGGGTAGCCCCCCCAGATACGCAGTATTTT	CAFNNRVAPPDTQYF
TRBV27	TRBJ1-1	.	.	TGTGCCAGCAGTATAAGCGGGATGAACACTGAAGCTTTCTTT	CASSISGMNTEAFF
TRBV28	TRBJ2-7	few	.	TGTGCCAGCAGTTTACCCAGGGAAAGCTCCTACGAGCAGTACTTC	CASSLPRESSYEQYF
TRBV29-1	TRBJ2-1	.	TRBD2	TGCAGCGTTGCGGGGCGGGAGGGGAACGAGCAGTTCTTC	CSVAGREGNEQFF
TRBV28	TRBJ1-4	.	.	TGTGCCAGCACGACAGACGCAACTAATGAAAAACTGTTTTTT	CASTTDATNEKLFF
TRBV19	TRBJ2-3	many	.	TGTGCCAGTACCTTAGAGGGACTCCTCACAGATACGCAGTATTTT	CASTLEGLLTDTQYF
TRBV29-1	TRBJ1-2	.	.	TGCAGCGTTGACGCCGGACAGCTCCTCAGCGGCTACATCTTC	CSVDAGQLLSGYIF
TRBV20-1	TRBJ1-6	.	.	TGCAGTGCCCTAGGGCAGGAGAATTCCCCCCTCCACTTT	CSALGQENSPLHF
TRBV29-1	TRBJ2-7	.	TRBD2	TGCAGCGTCCAACAAACGGGACTAGCGAGCGAGCAGTACTTC	CSVQQTGLASEQYF
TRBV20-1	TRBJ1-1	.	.	TGCAGTGCTAGTAGGGTCACTGAAGCTTTCTTT	CSASRVTEAFF
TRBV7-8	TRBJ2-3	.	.	TGTGCCAGCAGCCCCTCAAATTATGATACGCAGTATTTT	CASSPSNYDTQYF
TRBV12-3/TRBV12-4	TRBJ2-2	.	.	TGTGCCAGCAGTTTCTCTGGGGGAGACTTGAACCCCGGGGAGCTGTTTTTT	CASSFSGGDLNPGELFF
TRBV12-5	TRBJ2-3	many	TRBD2	TGTGCTAGTGGTTTGGAGATACTAGCGGGGGACACAGATACGCAGTATTTT	CASGLEILAGDTDTQYF
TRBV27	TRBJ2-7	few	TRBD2	TGTGCCAGCAGTCCGATAGCGGGGTACGAGCAGTACTTC	CASSPIAGYEQYF
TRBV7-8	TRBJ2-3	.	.	TGTGCCAGCAGCAAACTAGCAGATTCGCAGTATTTT	CASSKLADSQYF
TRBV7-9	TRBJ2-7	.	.	TGTGCCAGCAGCTCCGGTCTAGGTCAAATGCGGGGTGAGCAGTCCTTC	CASSSGLGQMRGEQSF
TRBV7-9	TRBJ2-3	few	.	TGTGCCAGCAGATTGCCAATGCCGGGACACCACACAGATACGCAGTATTTT	CASRLPMPGHHTDTQYF
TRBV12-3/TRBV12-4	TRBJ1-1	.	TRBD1	TGTGCCAGCAGTTTAGGGACAGGGCTCACTGAAGCTTTCTTT	CASSLGTGLTEAFF
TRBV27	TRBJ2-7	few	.	TGTGCCAGCAGTTTGTCTGGGACCAGAGAGCAGTACTTC	CASSLSGTREQYF
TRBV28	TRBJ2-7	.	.	TGTGCCAGCAGTCTAAGACAGCTCTACGAGCAGTACTTC	CASSLRQLYEQYF
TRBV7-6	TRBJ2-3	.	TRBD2	TGTGCCAGCAGCTTACTAGCGGGACCCACAGATACGCAGTATTTT	CASSLLAGPTDTQYF
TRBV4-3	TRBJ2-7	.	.	TGCGCCAGCAGCCAAGATCTCAACCCGTCCTACGAGCAGTACTTC	CASSQDLNPSYEQYF
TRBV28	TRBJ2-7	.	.	TGTGCCAGCAGTTTAGTCGCAGGCTACGAGCAGTACTTC	CASSLVAGYEQYF
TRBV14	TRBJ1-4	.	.	TGTGCCAGCAGCTCCAACACGCCCGGGCCTCAATTGGGTGAAAACCTGTTTTTT	CASSSNTPGPQLGENLFF
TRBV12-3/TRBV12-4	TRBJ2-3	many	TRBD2	TGTGCCAGCAGTGGACTAGCGGGAGCAGATACGCAGTATTTT	CASSGLAGADTQYF
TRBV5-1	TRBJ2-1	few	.	TGCGCCAGCAGCCCGAGCGCCGTCCATGAGCAGTTCTTC	CASSPSAVHEQFF
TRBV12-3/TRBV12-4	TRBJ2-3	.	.	TGTGCCAGCAGCATAGCCCGGCCTACGCAGTATTTT	CASSIARPTQYF
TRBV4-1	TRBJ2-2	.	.	TGCGCCAGCAGCCAAGATCCCCGCACCGGGGAGCTGTTTTTT	CASSQDPRTGELFF
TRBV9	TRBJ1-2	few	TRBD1	TGTGCCAGCAGCACCCAACAGGGGGCCGATGGCTACACCTTC	CASSTQQGADGYTF
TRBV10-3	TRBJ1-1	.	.	TGTGCCATCAGTGGGACGCATGAAGCTTTCTTT	CAISGTHEAFF
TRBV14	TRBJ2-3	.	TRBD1	TGTGCCAGCAGCCGATGGACAGGTACGAGCACAGATACGCAGTATTTT	CASSRWTGTSTDTQYF
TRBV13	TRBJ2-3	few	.	TGTGCCAGCAGCTTAGAAGGGGGAGGATCAGATACGCAGTATTTT	CASSLEGGGSDTQYF
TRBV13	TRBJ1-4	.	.	TGTGCCAGCAGCTCCGTCGGCCAAGAACTCGGAAACCTGTTTTTT	CASSSVGQELGNLFF
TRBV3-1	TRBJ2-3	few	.	TGTGCCAGCAGCCGGACGGGCGTCCCAGATACGCAGTATTTT	CASSRTGVPDTQYF
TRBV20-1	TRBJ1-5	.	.	TGCAGTGCTGCAGGGGAGCAGGGTCAGCCCCAGCATTTT	CSAAGEQGQPQHF
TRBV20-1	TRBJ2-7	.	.	TGCAGTGCCACTCCTAGTCCCGAGCAGTACTTC	CSATPSPEQYF
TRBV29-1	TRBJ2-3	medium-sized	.	TGCAGCACCGAGCTAGGGGTAAAGGATACGCAGTATTTT	CSTELGVKDTQYF
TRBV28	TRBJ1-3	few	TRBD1	TGTGCCAGCAGTACGCGGACAGGGGGCGCAGGAAACACCATATATTTT	CASSTRTGGAGNTIYF
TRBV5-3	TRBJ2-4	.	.	TGTGCCGGAAGCAAAAGACTGCCTGAGTACTTC	CAGSKRLPEYF
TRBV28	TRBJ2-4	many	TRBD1	TGTGCCAGCAGTATTTCCTACAGGGGAAACATTCAGTACTTC	CASSISYRGNIQYF
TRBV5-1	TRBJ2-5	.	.	TGCGCCAGCAGCTCGGAAATGACAGCACAAGAGACCCAGTACTTC	CASSSEMTAQETQYF
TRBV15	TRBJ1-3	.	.	TGTGCCACCAGCAGAGATCTGATGTTTGAGGTCTCTGGAAACACCATATATTTT	CATSRDLMFEVSGNTIYF
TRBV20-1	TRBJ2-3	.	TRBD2	TGCAGTGCTAGCCACGGGACTAGCGGAGTCAAGGATACGCAGTATTTT	CSASHGTSGVKDTQYF
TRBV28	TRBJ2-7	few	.	TGTGCCAGCAGTTTCGTCCTAACAGGGTCCTACGAGCAGTACTTC	CASSFVLTGSYEQYF